This passage covers 10 T cell receptor beta chains from one sample sequenced in a study of CD8+CD57+ T cells in acquired aplastic anemia. TCR beta VDJ combinations and CDR3 sequences were profiled from genomic DNA. TCRdb passed the reads through MiXCR, listing each CDR3 protein once. The data contain 200,000 to 250,000 distinct CDR3 sequences, around 32% of them singletons. The specimen was sorted CD4+, CD8+, or CD8+CD57+ T cells (not recorded which) from PBMCs. Receptor source: a human donor in good health, serving as a control.

This clonotype was counted ten times or more. The chain carries TRBV19 and TRBJ1-1, with no clear D. Germline-derived CDR1 and CDR2 are LNHDA and SQIVND (reference sequence). Deletions cut 7 bases from V and 2 bases from J, with 11 bases between. The CDR3 consists of 13 residues. CDR3: CASTRTVNTEAFF. The CDR3 coding sequence is TGTGCCAGTACCCGAACCGTAAACACTGAAGCTTTCTTT.

The chain links TRBV4-2 to TRBJ2-2, with 10 bases aligning to TRBD1. The CDR3 has 15 residues. The germline V gene has CDR1 LGHNA and CDR2 YNFKEQ. Unmatched junction bases numbered 5, after V lost 4 bases and J lost 6 bases. The CDR3 region has the DNA TGTGCCAGCAGCCCGGGACAGGGGTTCGCCGGGGAGCTGTTTTTT. Translated: CASSPGQGFAGELFF.

In its sample, this clonotype was seen many times. CDR3 sequence (DNA): TGTGCCACCAGTGATACAGGACAGGGGGCTGACACCATATATTTT. Translating gives CATSDTGQGADTIYF. V and J are TRBV24-1 and TRBJ1-3; 11 bases are a match to TRBD1. The CDR3 is 15 amino acids. Looked up from germline, CDR1 is KGHDR and CDR2 is SFDVKD. After removal of 3 bases from V and 8 bases from J, the junction contained 5 bases not matched to a gene.

V is TRBV5-1 and J is TRBJ1-5, with unresolved D. V was clipped by 1 base and J by 1 base, with 21 bases between them. The CDR3 is 19 amino acids. Germline V gene lookup returns CDR1 SGHRS and CDR2 YFSETQ. CDR3 sequence reads: CASSLTPLIGLGSNQPQHF. CDR3 DNA: TGCGCCAGCAGCTTGACCCCGTTGATCGGGCTGGGGAGCAATCAGCCCCAGCATTTT. Full variable domain (rest looked up from reference TRBV5-1 and TRBJ1-5): KAGVTQTPRYLIKTRGQQVTLSCSPISGHRSVSWYQQTPGQGLQFLFEYFSETQRNKGNFPGRFSGRQFSNSRSEMNVSTLELGDSALYLCASSLTPLIGLGSNQPQHFGDGTRLSIL.

In regard to this clonotype: A single base separates this from a much larger clone, so it may be a read error. The CDR3 sequence: CSVEGVANERLFF. In DNA form, the CDR3 reads TGCAGCGTTGAGGGGGTGGCTAATGAAAGACTGTTTTTT. This rearrangement joins TRBV29-1 to TRBJ1-4, with D perhaps matching TRBD1 (5 bases). This CDR3 is built from 13 residues. The germline V gene has CDR1 SQVTM and CDR2 ANQGSEA. The whole variable domain, filled in from reference TRBV29-1 and TRBJ1-4, reads SAVISQKPSRDICQRGTSLTIQCQVDSQVTMMFWYRQQPGQSLTLIATANQGSEATYESGFVIDKFPISRPNLTFSTLTVSNMSPEDSSIYLCSVEGVANERLFFGSGTQLSVL.

This clonotype was observed many times. This chain uses TRBV20-1 with TRBJ2-5; 7 bases are a match to TRBD2. The CDR3 length is 14 residues. Trimming took 3 bases from V and 1 from J; bases not matched to a gene: 5. The germline CDR1 and CDR2 sequences are DFQATT and SNEGSKA (reference sequence). DNA of the CDR3: TGCAGTGCTAGCATCCCTAGCGGCCAAGAGACCCAGTACTTC. It is translated as CSASIPSGQETQYF.

A few counts support this clonotype. The genes are TRBV5-1 and TRBJ1-3, with unresolved D. From germline, CDR1 is SGHRS and CDR2 YFSETQ. Trimming left V 0 bases short and J 0 bases short, with 4 bases between. This CDR3 is 14 amino acids long. The CDR3, as DNA: TGCGCCAGCAGCTTGGGGGCCTCTGGAAACACCATATATTTT. Encoded protein: CASSLGASGNTIYF.

This clonotype was counted many times. The chain uses TRBV15 and TRBJ1-1, with TRBD1 matching over 8 bases. With V trimmed by 1 base and J by 1 base, 11 bases remained unmatched. This CDR3 is built from 18 residues. The V gene's germline CDR1 is LNHNV and CDR2 YYDKDF (reference sequence). CDR3 nucleotides: TGTGCCACCAGCAGAGGGGCCAGGGGGCGATTAGGGAACACTGAAGCTTTCTTT. Its protein product is CATSRGARGRLGNTEAFF. The full variable domain, rest sourced from reference TRBV15 and TRBJ1-1, is DAMVIQNPRYQVTQFGKPVTLSCSQTLNHNVMYWYQQKSSQAPKLLFHYYDKDFNNEADTPDNFQSRRPNTSFCFLDIRSPGLGDTAMYLCATSRGARGRLGNTEAFFGQGTRLTVV.

The V and J genes are TRBV3-1 and TRBJ2-1; 10 bases align to TRBD1. Germline assignment: CDR1 LGHDT and CDR2 YNNKEL (reference sequence). This CDR3 region has 14 residues. Trimming cost V 3 bases and J 8 bases; bases outside gene matches: 4. In DNA, the CDR3 is TGTGCCAGCAGCCATGGGGACAGGGGACATGAGCAGTTCTTC. It codes for CASSHGDRGHEQFF.

This clonotype was recorded a few times. The chain recombines TRBV11-1 with TRBJ2-5, with TRBD2 matching over 13 bases. J was trimmed by 4 bases and V by 5 bases; bases with no gene match: 13. The CDR3 length is 18 residues. Germline V CDR1 and CDR2: SGHAT, FQDESV (reference sequence). The CDR3 DNA reads TGTGCCAGCAGCCCAGGACTAGCGGGGGTCTCGTTTGGAGAGACCCAGTACTTC. Translation gives CASSPGLAGVSFGETQYF.